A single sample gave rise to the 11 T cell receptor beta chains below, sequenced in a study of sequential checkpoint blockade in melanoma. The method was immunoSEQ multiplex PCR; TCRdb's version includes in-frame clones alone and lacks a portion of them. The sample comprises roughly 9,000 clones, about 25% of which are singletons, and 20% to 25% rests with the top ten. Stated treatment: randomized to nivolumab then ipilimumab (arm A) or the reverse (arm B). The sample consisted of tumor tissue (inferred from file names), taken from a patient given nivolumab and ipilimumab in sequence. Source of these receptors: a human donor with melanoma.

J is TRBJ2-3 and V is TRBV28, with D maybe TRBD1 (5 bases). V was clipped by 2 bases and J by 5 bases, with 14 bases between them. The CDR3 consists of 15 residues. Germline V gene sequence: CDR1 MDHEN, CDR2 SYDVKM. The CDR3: CASSLVGPGQDTQYF. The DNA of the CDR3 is TGTGCCAGCAGTTTAGTGGGTCCAGGGCAAGATACGCAGTATTTT. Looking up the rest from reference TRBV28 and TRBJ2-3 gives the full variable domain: DVKVTQSSRYLVKRTGEKVFLECVQDMDHENMFWYRQDPGLGLRLIYFSYDVKMKEKGDIPEGYSVSREKKERFSLILESASTNQTSMYLCASSLVGPGQDTQYFGPGTRLTVL.

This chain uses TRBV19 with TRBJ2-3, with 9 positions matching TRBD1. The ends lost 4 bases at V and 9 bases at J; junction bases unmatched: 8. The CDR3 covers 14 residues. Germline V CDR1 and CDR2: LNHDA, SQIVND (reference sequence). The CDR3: CASSTPDRGPTQYF. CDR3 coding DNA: TGTGCCAGTAGTACTCCGGACAGGGGACCCACGCAGTATTTT. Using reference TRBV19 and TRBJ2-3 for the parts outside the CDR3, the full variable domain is DGGITQSPKYLFRKEGQNVTLSCEQNLNHDAMYWYRQDPGQGLRLIYYSQIVNDFQKGDIAEGYSVSREKKESFPLTVTSAQKNPTAFYLCASSTPDRGPTQYFGPGTRLTVL.

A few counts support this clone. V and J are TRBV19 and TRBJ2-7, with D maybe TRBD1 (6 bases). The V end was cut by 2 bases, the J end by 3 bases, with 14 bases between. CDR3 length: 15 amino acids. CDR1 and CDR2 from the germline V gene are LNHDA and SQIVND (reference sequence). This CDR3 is CASSIRHGGGYEQYF. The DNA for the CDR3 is TGTGCCAGTAGTATACGACATGGGGGCGGCTACGAGCAGTACTTC.

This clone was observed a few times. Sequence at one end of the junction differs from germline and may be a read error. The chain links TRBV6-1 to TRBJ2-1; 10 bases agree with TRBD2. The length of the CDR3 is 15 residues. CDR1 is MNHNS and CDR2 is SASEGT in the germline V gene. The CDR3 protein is CAISEGLAGVAEQFF. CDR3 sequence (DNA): TGTGCCATCAGTGAAGGGCTAGCGGGGGTGGCTGAGCAGTTCTTC.

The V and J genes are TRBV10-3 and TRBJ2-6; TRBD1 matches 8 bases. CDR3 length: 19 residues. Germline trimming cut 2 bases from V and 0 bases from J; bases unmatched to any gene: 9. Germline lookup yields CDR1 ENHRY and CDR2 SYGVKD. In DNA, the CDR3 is TGTGCCATCAGTGAGCGGCCACAGGGGGGAGGCTCTGGGGCCAACGTCCTGACTTTC. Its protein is CAISERPQGGGSGANVLTF.

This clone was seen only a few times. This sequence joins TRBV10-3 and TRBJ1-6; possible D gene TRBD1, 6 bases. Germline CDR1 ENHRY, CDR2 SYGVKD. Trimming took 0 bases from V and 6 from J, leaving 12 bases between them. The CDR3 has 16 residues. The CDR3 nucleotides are TGTGCCATCAGTGAGTCGACTGGGGGCTTTAATTCACCCCTCCACTTT. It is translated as CAISESTGGFNSPLHF.

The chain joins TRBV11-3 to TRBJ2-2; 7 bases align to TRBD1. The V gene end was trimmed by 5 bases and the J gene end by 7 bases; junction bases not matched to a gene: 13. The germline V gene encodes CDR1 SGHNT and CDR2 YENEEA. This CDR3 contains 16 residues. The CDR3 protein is CASSRLLGQYGGELFF. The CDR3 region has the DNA TGTGCCAGCAGCCGATTATTGGGACAGTACGGCGGGGAGCTGTTTTTT.

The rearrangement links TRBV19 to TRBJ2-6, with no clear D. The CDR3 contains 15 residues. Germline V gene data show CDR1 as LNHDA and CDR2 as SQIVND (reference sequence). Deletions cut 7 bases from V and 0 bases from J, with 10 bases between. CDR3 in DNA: TGTGCCAGTATTCCGGGCCACTCTGGGGCCAACGTCCTGACTTTC. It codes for CASIPGHSGANVLTF.

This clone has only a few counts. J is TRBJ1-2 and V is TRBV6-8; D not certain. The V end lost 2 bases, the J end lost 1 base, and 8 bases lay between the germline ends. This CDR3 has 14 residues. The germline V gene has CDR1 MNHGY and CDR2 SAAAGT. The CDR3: CASSYHGGNYGYTF. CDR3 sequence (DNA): TGTGCCAGCAGTTACCATGGAGGTAACTATGGCTACACCTTC.

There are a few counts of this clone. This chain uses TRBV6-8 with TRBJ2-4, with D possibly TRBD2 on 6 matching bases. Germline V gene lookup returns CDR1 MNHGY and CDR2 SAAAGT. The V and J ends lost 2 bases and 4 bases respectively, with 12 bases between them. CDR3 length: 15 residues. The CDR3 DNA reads TGTGCCAGCAGTTACGATCTAAGCGGGAAAAACATTCAGTACTTC. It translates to CASSYDLSGKNIQYF.

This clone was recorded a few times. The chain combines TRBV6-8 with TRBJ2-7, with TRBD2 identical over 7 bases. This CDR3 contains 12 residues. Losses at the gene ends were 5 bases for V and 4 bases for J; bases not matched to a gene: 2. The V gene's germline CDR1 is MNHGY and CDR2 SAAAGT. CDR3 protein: CASSPGGYEQYV. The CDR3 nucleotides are TGTGCCAGCAGTCCGGGGGGTTACGAGCAGTACGTC.